The present TCR beta chain was sequenced within a study of PD-1 blockade in classical Hodgkin lymphoma. Study-level results: Reports described newly diagnosed patients as having lower baseline TCR diversity than healthy donors. The origin of the repertoire differences remains undefined, with disease activity or prior therapy as possible causes. CD4+ TCR diversity climbed significantly by C4D1, unlike CD8+ TCR diversity. Complete responders' baseline diversity resembled that of newly diagnosed patients.

The germline V and J ends were trimmed by 0 bases and 6 bases, with 11 bases remaining between them. Looked up from germline, CDR1 is MNHEY and CDR2 is SVGAGI. There are 15 residues in the CDR3. As for time point: cycle 4 day 1 (C4D1), after five to seven weeks of nivolumab. Each of the patients experienced relapse following autologous stem cell transplantation, and their brentuximab vedotin exposure differed. Note on this clone: Its target is not known.

Produced via immunoSEQ multiplex PCR; TCRdb's table is partial and in-frame only. This sample yields around 50,000 clones, of which almost 90% are seen a single time; approximately 13% belongs to the top ten. The material sequenced was peripheral blood mononuclear cells (PBMCs), taken before the fourth cycle of nivolumab. The chain recombines TRBV6-5 with TRBJ2-2, with D perhaps being TRBD1 or TRBD2 (5 bases each). The source is a human donor with classical Hodgkin lymphoma. The CDR3 coding sequence is TGTGCCAGCAGTTACTCGTACGGGGCGGCCGGGGAGCTGTTTTTT. It encodes CASSYSYGAAGELFF.